These 20 T cell receptor beta chains came from one sample sequenced in a study of blood T cell repertoires in COVID-19 (TCRdb year 2020). Library prep was done by the immunoSEQ multiplex PCR assay. Here the immuneACCESS table is served through TCRdb, limited to in-frame sequences with V and J called. Missing clones are a known gap in these copies; in checked studies unresolved V genes cover under half, and the rest lacks a known reason. The sample table shows roughly 150,000 clones, and approximately 78% are seen once. The ten largest clones capture roughly a tenth of the sample. The specimen sequenced was peripheral blood. The receptors shown here come from a human donor in a cohort sampled during active COVID-19.

The rearrangement joins TRBV27 to TRBJ2-3; 9 bases align to TRBD2. The CDR3 has 14 residues. The trim removed 2 bases at V and 8 bases at J, leaving 5 bases unmatched. Germline CDR1 MNHEY, CDR2 SMNVEV (reference sequence). The CDR3 region has the DNA TGTGCCAGCAGTTTAGCCCCTAGCGGGACTACGCAGTATTTT. It encodes CASSLAPSGTTQYF.

V gene TRBV7-9 combines with J gene TRBJ2-1, with 9 bases matching TRBD2. CDR1 SEHNR and CDR2 FQNEAQ come from the germline V gene (reference sequence). This CDR3 has 18 amino acids. After removal of 0 bases from V and 2 bases from J, the junction contained 8 bases not matched to a gene. The CDR3 reads CASSLAGRSSGAYNEQFF. The CDR3 DNA follows: TGTGCCAGCAGCTTAGCGGGTAGGTCTAGCGGGGCCTACAATGAGCAGTTCTTC.

The CDR3 bases are TGTGCCAGCAGTTTACGTACCCCGGGACAGGGGGCGCTTGAGCAGTTCTTC. Protein product: CASSLRTPGQGALEQFF. The rearrangement uses TRBV27 and TRBJ2-1; 12 bases are a match to TRBD1. The CDR3 spans 17 residues. Germline-derived CDR1 and CDR2 are MNHEY and SMNVEV (reference sequence). V was pared by 2 bases and J by 9 bases, with 11 bases of the junction left unmatched.

The chain has TRBV6-2 or TRBV6-3 and TRBJ2-5; TRBD2 matches at 13 bases. There are 18 residues in the CDR3. Germline assignment: CDR1 MNHEY and CDR2 SVGEGT. V shed 6 bases, J shed 5 bases, and the junction held 15 bases outside the gene matches. CDR3 sequence reads: CASSRPTGLAGYRETQYF. In DNA form, the CDR3 reads TGTGCCAGCAGCCGACCGACGGGACTAGCGGGATATCGGGAGACCCAGTACTTC.

This rearrangement joins TRBV7-6 to TRBJ2-5; D may be TRBD1 (7 bases). From germline, CDR1 is SGHVS and CDR2 FNYEAQ. This CDR3 has 15 amino acids. V lost 5 bases to trimming and J lost 7 bases, with 20 bases between them. CDR3 in DNA: TGTGCCAGCAGCCCGCGGGACAGCGTAATCGGGACCCAGTACTTC. Amino acids: CASSPRDSVIGTQYF. Variable domain in full (rest from reference TRBV7-6 and TRBJ2-5): GAGVSQSPRYKVTKRGQDVALRCDPISGHVSLYWYRQALGQGPEFLTYFNYEAQQDKSGLPNDRFSAERPEGSISTLTIQRTEQRDSAMYRCASSPRDSVIGTQYFGPGTRLLVL.

The chain employs TRBV7-2 and TRBJ2-7, with TRBD1 matching 8 bases. Germline loops: CDR1 SGHTA, CDR2 FQGNSA. J was trimmed by 4 bases and V by 5 bases; bases with no gene match: 7. This CDR3 has 14 residues. The CDR3 here is CASSRTGLVYEQYF. DNA of the CDR3: TGTGCCAGCAGCCGGACAGGGCTGGTTTACGAGCAGTACTTC.

This clone was observed a single time. The rearrangement uses TRBV19 and TRBJ1-4, with 10 bases aligning to TRBD1. The J segment lost 4 bases and the V segment lost 7 bases, leaving 6 bases of the junction unmatched. From germline, CDR1 is LNHDA and CDR2 SQIVND (reference sequence). CDR3 length: 15 amino acids. The CDR3 loop is CASNPRDRGNEKLFF. DNA for the CDR3: TGTGCCAGTAACCCCCGGGACAGGGGTAATGAAAAACTGTTTTTT. Full variable domain (outside the CDR3, taken from reference TRBV19 and TRBJ1-4): DGGITQSPKYLFRKEGQNVTLSCEQNLNHDAMYWYRQDPGQGLRLIYYSQIVNDFQKGDIAEGYSVSREKKESFPLTVTSAQKNPTAFYLCASNPRDRGNEKLFFGSGTQLSVL.

In its sample, this clone was seen a few times. The chain carries TRBV11-2 and TRBJ2-1; 10 positions match TRBD2. The trim removed 4 bases at V and 5 bases at J, leaving 11 bases unmatched. This CDR3 region has 17 residues. CDR1 SGHAT and CDR2 FQNNGV come from the germline V gene. The CDR3 is CASSYTQTSGKDNEQFF. CDR3 DNA sequence: TGTGCCAGCAGCTACACCCAAACTAGCGGGAAAGACAATGAGCAGTTCTTC. Combining the CDR3 with reference TRBV11-2 and TRBJ2-1 gives the whole variable domain EAGVAQSPRYKIIEKRQSVAFWCNPISGHATLYWYQQILGQGPKLLIQFQNNGVVDDSQLPKDRFSAERLKGVDSTLKIQPAKLEDSAVYLCASSYTQTSGKDNEQFFGPGTRLTVL.

The V and J genes are TRBV21-1 and TRBJ1-1. TRBV21-1 is an annotated pseudogene. The CDR3 has 13 amino acids. The CDR3 sequence: CASSVTGRGEAFF. CDR3 sequence (DNA): TGTGCCAGCAGCGTAACGGGGAGGGGCGAAGCTTTCTTT.

The J gene is TRBJ2-3, the V gene TRBV19; 14 bases are shared with TRBD2. The CDR3 is 20 amino acids. CDR1 and CDR2 from the germline V gene are LNHDA and SQIVND (reference sequence). V dropped 7 bases and J dropped 2; count of bases not matched to a gene: 17. The DNA of the CDR3 is TGTGCCAGTACCCATCCTGGAGGACTAGCGGGGGGCCACCTCACAGATACGCAGTATTTT. Translation: CASTHPGGLAGGHLTDTQYF.

The rearrangement links TRBV18 to TRBJ1-1; D perhaps matches TRBD1 (6 bases). The germline V gene has CDR1 KGHSH and CDR2 LQKENI. V was clipped by 3 bases and J by 7 bases, with 12 bases between them. CDR3 length equals 13 residues. In nucleotides, the CDR3 is TGTGCCAGCTCACCGGGGGCCCGCAGTGAAGCTTTCTTT. This sequence encodes CASSPGARSEAFF.

This chain connects TRBV19 to TRBJ2-3; 7 bases are shared with TRBD2. CDR1 and CDR2 from the germline V gene are LNHDA and SQIVND (reference sequence). Trimming at V came to 3 bases and at J to 1 base, leaving 4 bases not matched to a gene. This CDR3 is built from 15 residues. CDR3 sequence reads: CASSIGAGRTDTQYF. For the CDR3, the DNA is TGTGCCAGTAGTATCGGAGCGGGACGCACAGATACGCAGTATTTT.

The CDR3 bases are TGTGCCAGCAGTTCCACGGACAGTAATCAGCCCCAGCATTTT. Translated: CASSSTDSNQPQHF. V usage is TRBV28 and J usage is TRBJ1-5, with D possibly being TRBD1 (6 bases). The V end lost 4 bases, the J end lost 4 bases, and 11 bases lay between the germline ends. Germline assignment: CDR1 MDHEN and CDR2 SYDVKM. The CDR3 has 14 residues.

This chain links TRBV19 with TRBJ2-2; the match to TRBD1 covers 10 bases. The J segment lost 6 bases and the V segment lost 7 bases, leaving 8 bases of the junction unmatched. The CDR3 has 15 residues. Germline CDR1 and CDR2: LNHDA and SQIVND (reference sequence). Here the CDR3 reads CASTPGQGYSGELFF. The CDR3 nucleotides read TGTGCCAGTACACCGGGACAGGGGTATTCCGGGGAGCTGTTTTTT.

The chain employs TRBV7-6 and TRBJ1-5, with D possibly TRBD1 on 6 matching bases. Trimming took off 4 bases at V and 4 bases at J, with 23 bases between the two ends. The CDR3 extends over 18 amino acids. Germline assignment: CDR1 SGHVS and CDR2 FNYEAQ. CDR3 nucleotide sequence: TGTGCCAGCAGCTCGATACCCCTTCTAGGGGGAAAAAATCAGCCCCAGCATTTT. It is translated as CASSSIPLLGGKNQPQHF.

This chain connects TRBV7-9 to TRBJ1-5; D possibly corresponds to TRBD1 (5 bases). CDR1 is SEHNR and CDR2 is FQNEAQ in the germline V gene (reference sequence). V was trimmed by 1 base and J by 5 bases, leaving 15 bases between them. The CDR3 covers 16 residues. The CDR3 protein is CASSLDPGRRDQPQHF. The CDR3 bases are TGTGCCAGCAGCTTAGACCCAGGGCGTAGGGATCAGCCCCAGCATTTT.

J is TRBJ2-7 and V is TRBV27, with 10 bases identical to TRBD1. Trimming cost V 9 bases and J 9 bases; bases outside gene matches: 11. The length of the CDR3 is 13 residues. Germline CDR1 and CDR2: MNHEY and SMNVEV (reference sequence). This CDR3 is CASSGTGERGQYF. The CDR3, as DNA: TGTGCCAGTTCCGGGACAGGGGAAAGAGGGCAGTACTTC.

A few counts support this clone. This chain connects TRBV3-1 (or the pseudogene TRBV3-2) to TRBJ2-4, with TRBD1 as a possible D gene (5 bases). V lost 3 bases, J lost 6 bases, and 9 bases lay in between. The CDR3 runs 13 residues. Germline values: CDR1 LGHDT, CDR2 YNNKEL (reference sequence). CDR3 bases: TGTGCCAGCAGCCAGCTCACAGGAAACATTCAGTACTTC. This sequence encodes CASSQLTGNIQYF.

CDR3 loop: CASSLTGNTEAFF. The CDR3 DNA is TGTGCCAGCAGCCTAACAGGGAACACTGAAGCTTTCTTT. The gene calls are TRBV7-2 and TRBJ1-1; perhaps TRBD1 as D (5 bases). Trimming took off 5 bases at V and 1 base at J, with 8 bases between the two ends. The germline gives CDR1 SGHTA, CDR2 FQGNSA. The CDR3 has 13 amino acids.

This clone was counted a few times. The gene calls are TRBV19 and TRBJ1-1; a possible D gene is TRBD1 (6 bases). Trimming removed 5 bases from V and 1 base from J, with 8 bases in between. The CDR3 spans 13 residues. Germline V gene sequence: CDR1 LNHDA, CDR2 SQIVND (reference sequence). The CDR3 DNA sequence: TGTGCCAGTAGTCTGACAGGGAACACTGAAGCTTTCTTT. As protein: CASSLTGNTEAFF.